The clone carrying this TCR beta chain was counted at least ten times. The antigen is undetermined. These data are taken from a study of CD8+CD57+ T cells in acquired aplastic anemia. CDR1 is SGHTA and CDR2 is FQGNSA in the germline V gene. The V end lost 2 bases, the J end lost 4 bases, and 11 bases lay between the germline ends. There are 14 residues in the CDR3. Genomic DNA served as template for TCR beta VDJ and CDR3 profiling. One entry per CDR3 protein, called by TCRdb with MiXCR from the reads. Here the sample spans about 220,000 distinct CDR3 sequences, 30% to 35% being singletons. Overall study results and limits: Between the patient and control groups, CD8+ Simpson's diversity did not differ significantly.

This chain links TRBV7-2 with TRBJ1-1, with D uncertain. Material for sequencing was sorted CD4+, CD8+, or CD8+CD57+ T cells (not recorded which) from PBMCs. This clonotype was obtained from a human donor in good health, serving as a control. The CDR3 loop is CASSLYGTSTEAFF. The CDR3, as DNA: TGTGCCAGCAGCTTATACGGTACCTCCACTGAAGCTTTCTTT.